Sequencing of this T cell receptor beta chain was carried out in a study of blood T cell repertoires in COVID-19 (dated by TCRdb to 2020 to 2021). A note on the overall study: Samples from collaborators originated in the United States, Italy and Spain and spanned both the acute and convalescent phases of COVID-19. The material from the prospective study consisted of cDNA or gDNA derived from T cells, B-cell-depleted T cells, or PBMCs. The repertoires were made available in a free public database intended to serve as a resource for research on the immune response to SARS-CoV-2. A de-identified subject ID, COVID-19 status, age in years and sex were almost always included in the sample metadata. Deeply sampled blood TCRbeta repertoires from subjects exposed to, actively infected with, or recovered from COVID-19 were included in the dataset. Samples were obtained from the ongoing ImmuneRACE study (first 160 participants) and from over a thousand subjects provided by 6 global collaborators. HLA class I and class II types, where available, came from metadata supplied by the sample provider rather than from assay-based typing. Here is what the overall study found, with its caveats: How much clinical and demographic metadata was included differed by source and by participant, and the metadata was provided uncurated.

The immunoSEQ Assay, a bias-controlled multiplex PCR, was used to amplify TCRbeta CDR3 regions from genomic DNA. The original pipeline was this. The number of nucleated cells in each sample was estimated from the amplification of reference gene primers within the assay. To quantify the absolute abundance of each unique TCRbeta CDR3 rearrangement, sequence reads were collapsed and filtered. Productive Simpson clonality was computed per sample as the square root of Simpson's diversity index over productive rearrangements. In TCRdb, the immuneACCESS table is reduced to in-frame sequences with V and J assigned. These tables do not hold every clone; where another copy was compared, an unresolved V gene accounts for under half, and the others remain unexplained. The V and J calls and the clone size are those of that table, but D and trimming were determined from the DNA. The sample has approximately 530,000 clones on record, about 88% of them singletons. Less than 9.5% of the sample belongs to the ten largest clones.

About this clone: This clone's antigen is unknown. No quality values exist for individual bases; no much larger clone is one base distant.

The CDR3 sequence holds 17 residues, the cysteine and phenylalanine included. The retained sequence is limited to the CDR3, 51 bases, with the frame set at the first base. Trimming accounts for 4 bases at V and 4 bases at J, while the number of junction bases matched to no gene is 8. CDR1 and CDR2 are drawn from the germline V gene: SGHTA, FQGNSA. One collaborating source in Seattle enrolled patients during active infection and followed them longitudinally through the course of disease. The collaborating institutions used their own protocols to collect whole blood in K2EDTA tubes. For TCRbeta analysis, collaborators shipped samples as frozen whole blood, isolated PBMCs, or DNA extracted from either of those sample types.

This TCR was sampled from a woman between 45 and 60 years old with COVID-19, enrolled during active disease. The chain couples TRBV7-2 to TRBJ2-1, with 12 bases aligning to TRBD2. The sequencing input was peripheral blood. The base sequence is TGTGCCAGCAGCTCCAGACTAGCGGGGGTTCGATACAATGAGCAGTTCTTC. Its translation reads: CASSSRLAGVRYNEQFF.